The sequence of this T cell receptor beta chain was determined in a study of graft-versus-host responses after intestinal transplantation. This CDR3 spans 13 amino acids. Germline CDR1 MDHEN, CDR2 SYDVKM. The V end lost 3 bases, the J end lost 7 bases, and 13 bases lay between the germline ends. TCRdb's table, derived via immunoSEQ multiplex PCR, lists solely in-frame clones and lacks some. The sample records around 39,000 clones, approximately 89% being singletons. General observations from the study: The presence of high graft-versus-host to host-versus-graft clonal ratios in allografts characterized patients with graft-donor T cell macrochimerism.

A remark on this clone: As yet, its antigen is unknown.

Here the sequenced sample was PBMCs, taken roughly 270 days after transplant. The chain employs TRBV28 and TRBJ2-7; D not resolved. This TCR was sampled from a human patient who received an intestinal transplant, so some T cells may come from the graft donor. CDR3 DNA sequence: TGTGCCAGCAGTTTTGGCAGCCCGTGGGAGCAGTACTTC. Translation gives CASSFGSPWEQYF.